The 25 T cell receptor beta chains presented below share a single source sample, sequenced in a study of cytomegalovirus exposure and HLA in healthy donors. Primers for the PCR totalled 60 Vbeta and 13 Jbeta. Using immunoSEQ multiplex PCR, the repertoire was profiled, and TCRdb retains in-frame clones only, with some absent. The sample holds about 150,000 clones, around three quarters seen once. Input material: PBMCs. These receptors were obtained from a woman in her 40s in good health and CMV-seronegative.

This rearrangement joins TRBV5-1 to TRBJ2-3; 9 bases map to TRBD1. V lost 0 bases, J lost 4 bases, and 0 bases stayed unmatched. The CDR3 is 14 amino acids. Germline CDR1 reads SGHRS; CDR2 reads YFSETQ. The CDR3 loop is CASSLGQGADTQYF. CDR3 nucleotide sequence: TGCGCCAGCAGCTTGGGACAGGGGGCAGATACGCAGTATTTT.

The J gene is TRBJ1-4, the V gene TRBV15; 8 nucleotides match TRBD1. The length of the CDR3 is 16 residues. Germline CDR1 LNHNV, CDR2 YYDKDF (reference sequence). V lost 5 bases, J lost 7 bases, and 12 bases stayed unmatched. Here the CDR3 reads CATSPGENRGAEKLFF. In nucleotides, the CDR3 is TGTGCCACCAGCCCCGGGGAGAACAGGGGGGCTGAAAAACTGTTTTTT.

The V and J genes are TRBV7-9 and TRBJ2-4; weak D call: TRBD1 (6 bases). With 10 bases removed from V and 5 bases from J, the gap between germline ends came to 15 bases. There are 13 residues in the CDR3. Germline loops: CDR1 SEHNR, CDR2 FQNEAQ (reference sequence). The CDR3 sequence: CAIRFEGENIQYF. CDR3 sequence (DNA): TGTGCCATTCGGTTTGAGGGGGAAAACATTCAGTACTTC.

The V gene is TRBV2, the J gene TRBJ1-1; the match to TRBD1 covers 9 bases. The CDR3 length is 17 residues. Unmatched junction bases numbered 13, after V lost 2 bases and J lost 6 bases. CDR1 is SNHLY and CDR2 is FYNNEI in the germline V gene. The CDR3 DNA follows: TGTGCCAGCAGTGAAACAAGGGGTAGGAGGACAGGGGCTGAAGCTTTCTTT. It translates to CASSETRGRRTGAEAFF.

The CDR3 sequence is CASSTGDGNYGYTF. In DNA, the CDR3 is TGCGCCAGCAGCACAGGGGACGGTAACTATGGCTACACCTTC. J is TRBJ1-2 and V is TRBV5-1; 7 nucleotides line up with TRBD1. Unmatched junction bases numbered 4, after V lost 4 bases and J lost 1 base. CDR3 length: 14 amino acids. In germline, CDR1 is SGHRS, CDR2 YFSETQ.

The chain has TRBV6-5 and TRBJ1-1; 9 nucleotides line up with TRBD1. The V gene end was trimmed by 2 bases and the J gene end by 12 bases; junction bases not matched to a gene: 7. Germline V gives CDR1 MNHEY, CDR2 SVGAGI. CDR3 size: 13 residues. CDR3 coding DNA: TGTGCCAGCAGTTACGACAGGGGGAGTAAAACTTTCTTT. Translation: CASSYDRGSKTFF.

The chain couples TRBV29-1 to TRBJ2-7; tentative D call: TRBD1 (6 bases). CDR3 length equals 13 residues. The germline V gene encodes CDR1 SQVTM and CDR2 ANQGSEA. The germline V and J ends were trimmed by 7 bases and 2 bases, with 15 bases remaining between them. CDR3 DNA sequence: TGCAGCGCCTTGGACAGTCTTGCCTACGAGCAGTACTTC. It translates to CSALDSLAYEQYF.

The rearrangement joins TRBV5-4 to TRBJ1-2, with D possibly matching TRBD1 (5 bases). Germline assignment: CDR1 SGHNT and CDR2 YYREEE (reference sequence). V dropped 3 bases and J dropped 7 bases, with 7 bases sitting between them. The CDR3 contains 11 residues. The CDR3: CASSSQGGYTF. In nucleotides, the CDR3 is TGTGCCAGCAGCTCCCAGGGTGGCTACACCTTC.

The chain couples TRBV14 to TRBJ2-3; 9 bases line up with TRBD2. J gave up 4 bases and V 3 bases, and 5 bases lay outside the gene matches. From germline, CDR1 is SGHDN and CDR2 FVKESK. The CDR3 consists of 15 residues. In DNA form, the CDR3 reads TGTGCCAGCAGCCAGGCTAGACTAGCGGCAGATACGCAGTATTTT. Translation: CASSQARLAADTQYF.

With regard to this clone: This sample includes further DNA sequences coding for the same CDR3. This chain connects TRBV5-1 to TRBJ2-7; weak D call: TRBD1 (6 bases). The CDR3 totals 12 residues. The germline gives CDR1 SGHRS, CDR2 YFSETQ. V was pared by 2 bases and J by 4 bases, with 7 bases between. DNA for the CDR3: TGCGCCAGCAGCTTCGACAGGTACGAGCAGTACTTC. Translated: CASSFDRYEQYF.

This chain links TRBV5-1 with TRBJ2-7; 11 nucleotides agree with TRBD1. With V trimmed by 4 bases and J by 0 bases, 3 bases remained unmatched. The CDR3 length is 15 residues. Per germline, CDR1 SGHRS and CDR2 YFSETQ. The CDR3 loop reads CASSIGQGASYEQYF. The CDR3 DNA is TGCGCCAGCAGCATCGGACAGGGGGCCTCCTACGAGCAGTACTTC. Complete variable domain (other parts from reference TRBV5-1 and TRBJ2-7): KAGVTQTPRYLIKTRGQQVTLSCSPISGHRSVSWYQQTPGQGLQFLFEYFSETQRNKGNFPGRFSGRQFSNSRSEMNVSTLELGDSALYLCASSIGQGASYEQYFGPGTRLTVT.

The rearrangement links TRBV28 to TRBJ2-5; possible D gene TRBD2, 5 bases. Germline values: CDR1 MDHEN, CDR2 SYDVKM. The CDR3 is made up of 14 amino acids. Trimming shortened V by 1 base and J by 5 bases, and 11 bases separated the two germline ends. The CDR3: CASSLFDSVETQYF. The CDR3 bases are TGTGCCAGCAGTTTATTCGATAGCGTGGAGACCCAGTACTTC.

Worth noting for this clone: Its ends do not fully match the called genes, so a read error is possible. This chain uses TRBV9 with TRBJ2-3, with 11 bases fitting TRBD2. CDR1 and CDR2 from the germline V gene are SGDLS and YYNGEE. This CDR3 is built from 14 residues. The CDR3 region has the DNA TGTGCCAGCAGCGTCTCTTCGACTAGCGGGGAGTTGCATTTT. It yields the protein CASSVSSTSGELHF.

CDR3 bases: TGTGCCAGTACGCGGGGAGGTTCACCCCTCCACTTT. This codes for CASTRGGSPLHF. V usage is TRBV19 and J usage is TRBJ1-6; D remains unclear. The germline V gene has CDR1 LNHDA and CDR2 SQIVND (reference sequence). The V end lost 7 bases, the J end lost 9 bases, and 10 bases lay between the germline ends. The CDR3 is 12 residues long. The full variable domain, its missing parts supplied by reference TRBV19 and TRBJ1-6, is DGGITQSPKYLFRKEGQNVTLSCEQNLNHDAMYWYRQDPGQGLRLIYYSQIVNDFQKGDIAEGYSVSREKKESFPLTVTSAQKNPTAFYLCASTRGGSPLHFGNGTRLTVT.

This sequence joins TRBV6-5 and TRBJ2-5; possibly TRBD2 for D (6 bases). Per germline, CDR1 MNHEY and CDR2 SVGAGI. The CDR3 has 15 amino acids. V was cut by 6 bases and J by 1 base, with 15 bases left in between. CDR3 sequence reads: CASRPGLAIQETQYF. In DNA form, the CDR3 reads TGTGCCAGCAGGCCGGGACTTGCAATCCAAGAGACCCAGTACTTC.

The chain links TRBV4-1 to TRBJ2-3; possible D gene TRBD2, 5 bases. The CDR3 has 15 residues. Deletions cut 3 bases from V and 0 bases from J, with 10 bases between. Germline CDR1 reads MGHRA; CDR2 reads YSYEKL. The CDR3 is CASSHRTGSTDTQYF. CDR3 DNA sequence: TGCGCCAGCAGCCACAGGACGGGGAGCACAGATACGCAGTATTTT.

This rearrangement joins TRBV18 to TRBJ1-1; a weak D match, TRBD1 (6 bases). Looked up from germline, CDR1 is KGHSH and CDR2 is LQKENI. The CDR3 length is 14 residues. The V and J ends lost 6 bases and 4 bases respectively, with 15 bases between them. DNA for the CDR3: TGTGCCAGCTCTCTTGACAGGACGGGCACTGAAGCTTTCTTT. The encoded protein is CASSLDRTGTEAFF.

This clone has just a few counts. The rearrangement joins TRBV5-8 to TRBJ2-2, with a possible D match to TRBD2 (6 bases). The germline V and J ends were trimmed by 4 bases and 4 bases, with 14 bases remaining between them. The germline V gene encodes CDR1 SGHTS and CDR2 YDEGEE. The CDR3 loop spans 15 amino acids. The CDR3 DNA is TGTGCCAGCAGCCGACTAGGCGAGGTCACCGGGGAGCTGTTTTTT. Residues: CASSRLGEVTGELFF.

The chain recombines TRBV21-1 with TRBJ2-7; the table calls TRBD1, which could not be checked here. TRBV21-1 is a listed pseudogene. The CDR3 is 13 residues long. The CDR3 spells CASSLSVRDEQYF. The CDR3 nucleotides are TGTGCCAGCAGCCTCTCGGTCAGGGACGAGCAGTACTTC.

The V call is TRBV21-1, the J call TRBJ1-2; no DNA check was done on the table's D call, TRBD1. TRBV21-1 is annotated as a pseudogene. CDR3 length: 15 amino acids. Here the CDR3 reads CASGLRYPNDYGYTF. The CDR3 DNA reads as TGTGCCAGTGGCCTCAGATACCCGAACGACTATGGCTACACCTTC.

The V and J genes are TRBV23-1 and TRBJ2-3; a weak D match, TRBD1 (6 bases). TRBV23-1 is annotated as an ORF whose role is uncertain. Trimming took 8 bases from V and 9 from J, leaving 15 bases between them. The CDR3 loop spans 12 amino acids. The CDR3 spells CASARDTETQYF. The CDR3 bases are TGCGCCAGCGCCCGGGACACCGAGACGCAGTATTTT.

This clone was seen just once. This sequence joins TRBV15 and TRBJ2-5, with D possibly TRBD1 on 5 matching bases. Germline V gives CDR1 LNHNV, CDR2 YYDKDF (reference sequence). This CDR3 spans 12 amino acids. Trimming took off 1 base at V and 11 bases at J, with 11 bases between the two ends. CDR3 residues: CATSRARAEQYF. The CDR3 nucleotides read TGTGCCACCAGCAGAGCCAGGGCGGAGCAGTACTTC.

The chain links TRBV6-5 to TRBJ1-2; D possibly corresponds to TRBD1 (5 bases). CDR1 is MNHEY and CDR2 is SVGAGI in the germline V gene. The length of the CDR3 is 13 residues. V lost 2 bases to trimming and J lost 6 bases, with 10 bases between them. CDR3 sequence reads: CASSYGRQNGYTF. CDR3 DNA sequence: TGTGCCAGCAGTTACGGAAGACAGAATGGCTACACCTTC.

This clone was picked up one time. This rearrangement joins TRBV5-5 to TRBJ2-7; 7 positions agree with TRBD2. Germline CDR1 is SGHKS and CDR2 is YYEKEE (reference sequence). The CDR3 is 15 amino acids. V was clipped by 1 base and J by 4 bases; unmatched bases: 8. The CDR3 nucleotides read TGTGCCAGCAGCTTGAGAAGCGGGGAAGTTTACGAGCAGTACTTC. Encoded protein: CASSLRSGEVYEQYF.

The genes are TRBV7-2 and TRBJ2-7; weak D call: TRBD1 (6 bases). Germline V gives CDR1 SGHTA, CDR2 FQGNSA. The V end was cut by 3 bases, the J end by 6 bases, with 12 bases between. This CDR3 region has 13 residues. In DNA, the CDR3 is TGTGCCAGCAGCTTCCTGGGGGCTGTCGAGCAGTACTTC. Its protein product is CASSFLGAVEQYF.